This T cell receptor (beta chain) was sequenced during a study of shared clonotypes between healthy human individuals (dated by TCRdb to 2020 to 2022). Context from the whole study: The cohort comprised a couple of women and three men aged 18 to 49 years. Blood TCR repertoires of a handful of healthy adults were deeply sequenced to estimate repertoire size and the extent of clonotype sharing between individuals. For each donor, CD4 naive and CD4 memory were each given three plates, CD8 naive was given two plates, and CD8 memory was given one plate. Per donor, leukapheresis produced somewhere between about 0.94 and 9.5 billion PBMCs. Different laboratories and diverse techniques were used to prepare libraries and sequence TCR repertoires, to increase sequencing depth and limit assay-specific biases.

TCR CDR3 regions were amplified from genomic DNA by multiplex PCR using the deep immunoSEQ assay. For each cell subset, the extracted genomic DNA was distributed evenly across all wells of several immunoSEQ 96-well plates, and each plate served as one replicate. Each replicate PCR for sorted subsets received around 200 ng genomic DNA, equal to tens of thousands of T cell genomes. Purified libraries were measured with a Qubit 3.0 fluorometer, size-checked on a Bioanalyzer 2100, and measured again with the KAPA Library Quantification kit. Every immunoSEQ 96-well plate was sequenced on a dedicated single-read 150-cycle Illumina NextSeq 550 flow cell. Processing in the source paper ran as follows. Because the immunoSEQ output held only junctional sequences and lacked quality scores, the filtering could not match the filtering applied to full-length reads. To assign V/J genes and CDR3, sequences were annotated using PyIR, a Python wrapper for IgBLAST v1.9, with IMGT germline references. Reads were removed for weak V/J assignments (E-value above 1e-6), missing CDR3, stop codons, out-of-frame junctions, or ambiguous translated residues. V3J clonotypes were defined as sequences sharing an identical inferred V gene, J gene, and CDR3 amino acid sequence. To compute the percentage overlap between repertoires, the number of shared unique clonotypes was divided by the size of the smaller repertoire. RTK rarefaction, the Chao1 estimator, and Recon v2.1 estimates of unobserved clonotypes were used to assess repertoire richness. Generation probabilities for all TCRbeta clonotypes obtained by the gDNA method from a few donors were computed using OLGA. The table comes from immuneACCESS by way of TCRdb, which keeps in-frame sequences with V and J called. Part of the clones is missing from these tables; in studies checked, under half for an unresolved V gene and the rest for unknown reasons. V, J and clone size are those of that table, while D and trimming were read from the DNA. This sample is represented by roughly 660,000 clones; less than 95% of them were singletons. The ten largest account for approximately 35% of the sample.

Healthy HIV-negative adults with no recently reported acute infections or vaccinations were included as donors. All donors were Caucasian adults living in Nashville, Tennessee, USA. CD8 memory samples combined magnetically selected CD45RO+ cells with CCR7-negative CD45RA+ effector memory (TemRA) cells. After blood collection by leukapheresis, PBMCs were isolated using Ficoll-Histopaque density gradient centrifugation and then cryopreserved in the vapor phase of liquid nitrogen. Analytical flow cytometry was used to check the purity and quantity of every magnetically sorted T cell population. Genomic DNA was isolated from every sorted fraction and measured by UV absorbance on a Nanodrop 2000c. Points the paper makes about the study in general: Higher generation probabilities were observed for clonotypes shared by all four sorted-subset donors than for non-shared clonotypes. Incomplete sequencing was indicated by rarefaction of sorted-subset datasets, despite the large sequencing depth. Naive subsets generally had larger estimated clonotype richness than memory subsets. Only blood was sampled, and tissue TCR repertoires likely differ from those in blood. Based on pairwise subsampling, the degree of clonotype sharing among donors was expected to be affected by sequencing depth. Roughly 5.2% of naive CD4, more than 3% of naive CD8, 2% to 2.5% of memory CD4, and 0.4% of memory CD8 clonotypes were shared across a few donors. Because the study included only a small number of donors, the genetic and exposure-history diversity represented was limited.

The CDR3 measures 16 amino acids from cysteine to phenylalanine. Only the CDR3 region is kept as DNA, spanning 48 bases read in frame from base 1. Compared with germline, V lacks 6 bases and J lacks 10 bases; bases without a gene match: 16. CDR1 SGHTA and CDR2 FQGNSA were looked up in the germline V gene. About this clone itself: Its target antigen remains unknown. Base qualities are not recorded, but no much larger clone differs from it by a single base.

The TCR was taken from a man between 18 and 29 years old in good health. Some clones in this sample may be carry-over from other donors' samples. The sample was memory CD8+ T cells from PBMCs. The sample's cell subset or site, from its label and the paper: CD45RO+ cells pooled with CCR7-negative TemRA cells. This sequence uses TRBV7-2 and TRBJ2-1; TRBD1 lines up with 9 middle nucleotides. This receptor carries the CDR3 CASRKGTGRFSREQFF. The DNA reads as follows: TGTGCCAGCAGGAAAGGGACAGGGAGATTCAGTCGAGAGCAGTTCTTC.